This TCR beta chain was found in a study of T-cell reconstitution after alpha-beta-depleted transplantation in children. Study results and limitations: By one year post-transplant, T-cell counts and diversity largely arose from T cells that were newly produced. Recipient T cells and thymic progenitors that survived were the source of the high TCRbeta diversity seen at day 60 in some patients. Several hundred expanded graft clones reportedly supplied alpha-beta T cells about two months after transplant.

This clonotype occurred a few times. Its antigen is undetermined. From germline, CDR1 is LGHDT and CDR2 YNNKEL (reference sequence). CDR3 length equals 14 residues. Trimming shortened V by 4 bases and J by 7 bases, and 14 bases separated the two germline ends. Unique molecular identifiers featured in how the TCRbeta library was prepared. TCRdb itself ran the PCR reads through MiXCR, one entry per CDR3 protein. The sample has fewer than 700,000 distinct CDR3 sequences, approximately 12% seen once. The TCR originated in a male patient aged 10-17 years who had a stem cell transplant for acute myeloid leukemia, so the T cells may come from the graft donor. The input for sequencing was PBMCs, mostly from graft donor cells, taken 360 days after TCRalphabeta/CD19-depleted stem cell transplant. V usage is TRBV3-1 and J usage is TRBJ2-1; D unclear. DNA of the CDR3: TGTGCCAGCAGCCCCTACGTCCATGGGAATGAGCAGTTCTTC. Encoded protein: CASSPYVHGNEQFF.